Listed here are 20 T cell receptor beta chains from one sample, sequenced in a study of graft-versus-host responses after intestinal transplantation. Antigens for these TCRs are unknown. The table came from immunoSEQ multiplex PCR; TCRdb's copy has only in-frame clones and leaves some out. This table holds approximately 90,000 clones, less than 90% found once. The sequencing here drew on unstimulated CD4+ T cells sorted from spleen or lymph node cells, taken before transplant. These receptors originate from a human donor who was the organ donor for an intestinal transplant.

The V and J genes are TRBV29-1 and TRBJ1-5; D is unclear. The V gene lost 3 bases and the J gene lost 7 bases, with 4 bases spanning the gap. CDR3 length equals 10 residues. Germline values: CDR1 SQVTM, CDR2 ANQGSEA. CDR3 sequence reads: CSVEGQPQHF. CDR3 DNA: TGCAGCGTTGAGGGCCAGCCCCAGCATTTT.

This chain links TRBV28 with TRBJ2-7; TRBD1 aligns across 9 bases. CDR1 and CDR2 from the germline V gene are MDHEN and SYDVKM. This CDR3 comprises 17 residues. The J segment lost 4 bases and the V segment lost 3 bases, leaving 13 bases of the junction unmatched. Here the CDR3 DNA reads TGTGCCAGCAGTTTTTGGGGAAGGCGACAGGGGGATTACGAGCAGTACTTC. This encodes CASSFWGRRQGDYEQYF.

This clone was recorded once. The CDR3 loop reads CASSSWTGQNEQYF. The CDR3, as DNA: TGTGCCAGTAGTTCTTGGACAGGGCAGAACGAGCAGTACTTC. The chain employs TRBV19 and TRBJ2-7; 8 bases fit TRBD1. V lost 5 bases to trimming and J lost 5 bases; unmatched junction nucleotides: 8. CDR3 length: 14 amino acids. Germline lookup yields CDR1 LNHDA and CDR2 SQIVND (reference sequence).

The CDR3 DNA reads TGCGCCAGCACCCTGGGAAGGGGACACTATAATTCACCCCTCCACTTT. Translation: CASTLGRGHYNSPLHF. This chain connects TRBV5-1 to TRBJ1-6; D possibly corresponds to TRBD1 (6 bases). From germline, CDR1 is SGHRS and CDR2 YFSETQ. V gave up 6 bases and J gave up 3 bases, with 16 bases separating them. The CDR3 extends over 16 amino acids.

J is TRBJ1-2 and V is TRBV15; 11 bases agree with TRBD1. Unmatched junction bases numbered 4, after V lost 9 bases and J lost 4 bases. This CDR3 comprises 13 residues. In germline, CDR1 is LNHNV, CDR2 YYDKDF (reference sequence). The CDR3 protein is CATRDRGFYGYTF. Here the CDR3 DNA reads TGTGCCACGCGGGACAGGGGGTTCTATGGCTACACCTTC.

The chain recombines TRBV18 with TRBJ2-2, with no clear D. This CDR3 contains 14 residues. Trimming stripped 1 base from V and 7 bases from J, with 10 bases between. Germline V lookup: CDR1 KGHSH, CDR2 LQKENI. The CDR3 region is CASSPRSYGGELFF. As DNA, the CDR3 is TGTGCCAGCTCACCACGAAGTTACGGCGGGGAGCTGTTTTTT.

This clone showed up just once. The genes are TRBV7-2 and TRBJ1-6, with D unresolved. Germline lookup yields CDR1 SGHTA and CDR2 FQGNSA. CDR3 length equals 14 residues. V was cut by 1 base and J by 9 bases, with 10 bases left in between. CDR3 in amino acids: CASSLDGVLSPLHF. DNA of the CDR3: TGTGCCAGCAGCTTAGACGGGGTCCTTTCACCCCTCCACTTT.

This chain connects TRBV29-1 to TRBJ2-5; the D gene is possibly TRBD1 (6 bases). This CDR3 is 15 amino acids long. Germline V gene sequence: CDR1 SQVTM, CDR2 ANQGSEA. V was clipped by 4 bases and J by 3 bases, with 18 bases between them. CDR3 nucleotides: TGCAGCGTTGGCACCGGGACATTCCCCAAAGAGACCCAGTACTTC. It translates to CSVGTGTFPKETQYF.

This clone has just one count. The chain employs TRBV5-4 and TRBJ1-4; D is possibly TRBD1 (6 bases). Germline CDR1 SGHNT, CDR2 YYREEE (reference sequence). V shed 0 bases and J shed 3 bases, with 12 bases lying between them. The CDR3 loop spans 16 amino acids. The CDR3 is CASSLGGGQANEKLFF. DNA of the CDR3: TGTGCCAGCAGCTTGGGCGGGGGGCAGGCTAATGAAAAACTGTTTTTT.

This chain connects TRBV2 to TRBJ1-4; D is perhaps TRBD1 (5 bases). V lost 2 bases and J 7 bases, leaving 5 bases between the germline ends. There are 12 residues in the CDR3. Per the germline V gene, CDR1 is SNHLY and CDR2 is FYNNEI. The CDR3 reads CASSEQGEKLFF. CDR3 sequence (DNA): TGTGCCAGCAGTGAACAGGGTGAAAAACTGTTTTTT.

The chain combines TRBV7-2 with TRBJ2-7; TRBD2 is a possible D gene (5 bases). V dropped 5 bases and J dropped 4 bases, with 24 bases sitting between them. CDR1 and CDR2 from the germline V gene are SGHTA and FQGNSA. The CDR3 sequence is 17 residues long. The CDR3: CASSRHPSSILGYEQYF. In DNA, the CDR3 is TGTGCCAGCAGCCGACACCCTAGCTCAATACTGGGGTACGAGCAGTACTTC.

V is TRBV2 and J is TRBJ1-6; 7 nucleotides align to TRBD1. Looked up from germline, CDR1 is SNHLY and CDR2 is FYNNEI. Trimming cost V 7 bases and J 0 bases; bases outside gene matches: 0. The CDR3 is made up of 14 amino acids. The CDR3 reads CASTGGSYNSPLHF. CDR3 nucleotides: TGTGCCAGCACAGGGGGCTCCTATAATTCACCCCTCCACTTT.

The V gene is TRBV2, the J gene TRBJ2-2; 7 bases map to TRBD2. V lost 10 bases, J lost 6 bases, and 11 bases stayed unmatched. The CDR3 consists of 14 residues. Per the germline V gene, CDR1 is SNHLY and CDR2 is FYNNEI. CDR3: CATTWEGGSGELFF. CDR3 DNA sequence: TGTGCCACCACTTGGGAGGGAGGCTCCGGGGAGCTGTTTTTT.

The V gene is TRBV6-5, the J gene TRBJ1-1; D call uncertain. Germline V gives CDR1 MNHEY, CDR2 SVGAGI. Deletions cut 0 bases from V and 3 bases from J, with 8 bases between. This CDR3 has 14 amino acids. The CDR3 loop reads CASSYSLGDTEAFF. The DNA for the CDR3 is TGTGCCAGCAGTTACTCGCTCGGAGACACTGAAGCTTTCTTT.

The CDR3 is CASSPLRGREQYF. The CDR3 DNA follows: TGTGCCAGCTCACCACTCAGGGGAAGGGAGCAGTACTTC. The chain employs TRBV18 and TRBJ2-5, with D possibly TRBD1 on 6 matching bases. V lost 1 base, J lost 11 bases, and 14 bases lay in between. The germline gives CDR1 KGHSH, CDR2 LQKENI. The CDR3 totals 13 residues.

The rearrangement joins TRBV4-2 to TRBJ2-2, with 13 bases that match TRBD2. The V segment lost 2 bases and the J segment 3 bases; nucleotides outside the gene matches: 9. The CDR3 covers 19 residues. Germline V gene lookup returns CDR1 LGHNA and CDR2 YNFKEQ. The CDR3 reads CASSQPGLAGLVDTGELFF. The CDR3 DNA is TGTGCCAGCAGCCAACCGGGACTAGCGGGACTTGTGGACACCGGGGAGCTGTTTTTT.

The rearrangement uses TRBV6-1 and TRBJ1-1; D perhaps matches TRBD1 (6 bases). Trimming removed 6 bases at V and 7 bases at J, with 21 bases between. This CDR3 is 15 amino acids long. Germline loops: CDR1 MNHNS, CDR2 SASEGT. CDR3 coding DNA: TGTGCCAGCAGACCGGGGGCCATTCGGGAGGGTGAAGCTTTCTTT. It codes for CASRPGAIREGEAFF.

The chain employs TRBV18 and TRBJ1-5, with TRBD1 matching over 8 bases. The CDR3 contains 14 residues. Per germline, CDR1 KGHSH and CDR2 LQKENI. Trimming at V came to 8 bases and at J to 4 bases, leaving 7 bases not matched to a gene. The CDR3 loop is CASARDRRNQPQHF. For the CDR3, the DNA is TGTGCCAGCGCCCGGGACAGGAGAAATCAGCCCCAGCATTTT.

The chain joins TRBV25-1 to TRBJ2-5; weak D call: TRBD1 (5 bases). Germline loops: CDR1 MGHDK, CDR2 SYGVNS. This CDR3 has 14 amino acids. V lost 1 base and J 6 bases, leaving 12 bases between the germline ends. In DNA form, the CDR3 reads TGTGCCAGCAGTGAATTAGCCAGGGCCAAGACCCAGTACTTC. Amino acids: CASSELARAKTQYF. Full variable domain (remainder filled in from reference TRBV25-1 and TRBJ2-5): EADIYQTPRYLVIGTGKKITLECSQTMGHDKMYWYQQDPGMELHLIHYSYGVNSTEKGDLSSESTVSRIRTEHFPLTLESARPSHTSQYLCASSELARAKTQYFGPGTRLLVL.

The V and J genes are TRBV7-6 and TRBJ2-3; D unclear. The V gene's germline CDR1 is SGHVS and CDR2 FNYEAQ. The CDR3 consists of 16 residues. Trimming cost V 2 bases and J 1 base, with 13 bases left between them. This CDR3 reads CASSLFASVGTDTQYF. DNA for the CDR3: TGTGCCAGCAGCTTATTCGCCAGCGTGGGCACAGATACGCAGTATTTT.